This T cell receptor beta chain was documented in a study of blood T cells in healthy people across ages. Study-wide results and caveats: Lack of knowledge of donor CMV status possibly confounded expanded clonotype changes. The recorded TCR beta diversity per million T cells decreased in a roughly linear manner with age.

This clonotype was counted at least ten times. Its antigen remains unidentified. Using a J-beta primer mix together with a sample-barcoded 5' primer, a second PCR was run for about 6 to 11 cycles. One entry per CDR3 protein results from TCRdb running MiXCR on the 5' RACE reads. The table has about 650,000 distinct CDR3 sequences, about 32% seen once; the top ten hold about 16%. The sequence was obtained from a woman older than 75 in good health. What was sequenced was blood.

The CDR3 is CASTPRGGAIDTQYF. The CDR3 region has the DNA TGTGCCAGCACTCCTAGGGGGGGGGCCATAGATACGCAGTATTTT. J is TRBJ2-3 and V is TRBV7-2; TRBD2 might be the D (7 bases). Germline CDR1 SGHTA, CDR2 FQGNSA. The CDR3 is 15 amino acids. V was pared by 7 bases and J by 5 bases, with 19 bases between.